This T cell receptor beta chain was identified in a study of early T cells in non-severe SARS-CoV-2 infection. In its sample, this clonotype was seen many times. Its target is unknown. Study-wide results and caveats: VDJdb-based annotation leaned toward anti-spike CD8 responses and missed private and CD4 specificities.

Trimming took 6 bases from V and 2 from J; bases not matched to a gene: 9. CDR1 and CDR2 from the germline V gene are SNHLY and FYNNEI. The CDR3 spans 16 residues. One entry per CDR3 protein, called by TCRdb with MiXCR from the 5' RACE reads. The profile shows approximately 97,000 distinct CDR3 sequences, 11% of them singletons. The material was whole blood, obtained at baseline. The clonotype originates from an adult who was a healthcare worker with PCR-confirmed SARS-CoV-2 infection or an uninfected control (not recorded which). The chain couples TRBV2 to TRBJ2-3; 9 bases agree with TRBD1. This CDR3 reads CASRERTGGYTDTQYF. The CDR3 region has the DNA TGTGCCAGCAGGGAAAGAACAGGGGGCTACACAGATACGCAGTATTTT.